The 18 T cell receptor beta chains in this list originate from one sample, sequenced in a study of blood T cell repertoires in COVID-19 (dated by TCRdb to the early 2020s). Library creation used the immunoSEQ multiplex PCR assay. The source is immuneACCESS, and TCRdb retained only in-frame sequences with V and J called. Part of the clones is not carried over; for the studies checked, unresolved V genes explain less than half of this, and the remainder is unexplained. The sample records about 220,000 clones, 70% to 90% of which are singletons. The ten biggest clones cover roughly 2.8% of the sample. Sequenced: peripheral blood. The source of these receptors is a man aged 45 to 65 who had recovered from COVID-19.

V gene TRBV2 combines with J gene TRBJ2-3; D not resolved. The CDR3 contains 14 residues. The V end was cut by 8 bases, the J end by 4 bases, with 16 bases between. Germline V gene lookup returns CDR1 SNHLY and CDR2 FYNNEI. The CDR3 region has the DNA TGTGCCAGCTGGCTAGTTTATCCGGCAGATACGCAGTATTTT. Protein product: CASWLVYPADTQYF.

CDR3 protein: CASSLPGSWEQYF. For the CDR3, the DNA is TGTGCCAGCAGCCTCCCGGGGTCGTGGGAGCAGTACTTC. The rearrangement joins TRBV3-1 (or the pseudogene TRBV3-2) to TRBJ2-7, with D possibly being TRBD2 (5 bases). Germline V gene lookup returns CDR1 LGHDT and CDR2 YNNKEL (reference sequence). V lost 4 bases, J lost 7 bases, and 14 bases lay in between. This CDR3 is 13 amino acids long.

This clone was seen a handful of times. This rearrangement joins TRBV28 to TRBJ2-7; D gene unclear. Trimming pared 2 bases from V and 3 bases from J, leaving 11 bases between. CDR1 and CDR2 (germline): MDHEN, SYDVKM. The CDR3 has 14 amino acids. The CDR3 sequence is CASSLPHNLYEQYF. The CDR3 DNA reads as TGTGCCAGCAGTTTACCACATAACCTCTACGAGCAGTACTTC.

This sequence joins TRBV15 and TRBJ2-5, with D possibly TRBD2 on 6 matching bases. The CDR3 contains 16 residues. Trimming pared 0 bases from V and 4 bases from J, leaving 15 bases between. Germline V lookup: CDR1 LNHNV, CDR2 YYDKDF (reference sequence). This chain's CDR3 is CATSRDPARGGETQYF. CDR3 DNA: TGTGCCACCAGCAGAGATCCCGCGAGGGGAGGAGAGACCCAGTACTTC.

The V gene is TRBV29-1, the J gene TRBJ2-1, with TRBD1 as a possible D gene (6 bases). The ends were cut back, 4 bases at V and 4 bases at J, with 11 bases in the middle. Germline lookup yields CDR1 SQVTM and CDR2 ANQGSEA. The CDR3 totals 13 residues. The CDR3 coding sequence is TGCAGCGTTGGGGACACTACTTACAATGAGCAGTTCTTC. Translated: CSVGDTTYNEQFF.

V and J are TRBV3-1 (or the pseudogene TRBV3-2) and TRBJ2-3; 9 bases are shared with TRBD2. This CDR3 comprises 16 residues. J gave up 4 bases and V 3 bases, and 8 bases lay outside the gene matches. Germline CDR1 LGHDT, CDR2 YNNKEL (reference sequence). CDR3 sequence reads: CASSHGLATTSDTQYF. In DNA, the CDR3 is TGTGCCAGCAGCCATGGACTAGCGACGACTTCAGATACGCAGTATTTT.

The chain recombines TRBV5-1 with TRBJ2-2; the D gene is possibly TRBD1 (5 bases). Germline V gene sequence: CDR1 SGHRS, CDR2 YFSETQ. Trimming shortened V by 2 bases and J by 1 base, and 9 bases separated the two germline ends. This CDR3 is built from 15 residues. The CDR3 sequence is CASSFQGKNTGELFF. The CDR3 DNA sequence: TGCGCCAGCAGCTTCCAGGGCAAGAACACCGGGGAGCTGTTTTTT. The variable domain in full, with the rest retrieved from reference TRBV5-1 and TRBJ2-2, is KAGVTQTPRYLIKTRGQQVTLSCSPISGHRSVSWYQQTPGQGLQFLFEYFSETQRNKGNFPGRFSGRQFSNSRSEMNVSTLELGDSALYLCASSFQGKNTGELFFGEGSRLTVL.

This clone showed up just once. The CDR3 region has the DNA TGTGCCATCAGTGCCGGCGGGGGCCGGGTTGAGCAGTTCTTC. This sequence encodes CAISAGGGRVEQFF. The V gene is TRBV10-3, the J gene TRBJ2-1; D is possibly TRBD2 (7 bases). This CDR3 comprises 14 residues. Germline CDR1 ENHRY, CDR2 SYGVKD. Trimming removed 4 bases from V and 9 bases from J, with 16 bases in between.

The V call is TRBV27, the J call TRBJ2-5; D is possibly TRBD1 (6 bases). The CDR3 runs 14 residues. Deletions cut 5 bases from V and 5 bases from J, with 15 bases between. The germline gives CDR1 MNHEY, CDR2 SMNVEV (reference sequence). The CDR3: CASSLTGRKETQYF. In DNA, the CDR3 is TGTGCCAGCAGTCTTACAGGGAGAAAGGAGACCCAGTACTTC.

The chain carries TRBV29-1 and TRBJ2-3; D not resolved. This CDR3 comprises 13 residues. The V and J ends lost 5 bases and 2 bases respectively, with 11 bases between them. Germline V gives CDR1 SQVTM, CDR2 ANQGSEA. DNA of the CDR3: TGCAGCGTTTTACATTCAAACACAGATACGCAGTATTTT. Amino acid sequence: CSVLHSNTDTQYF.

The chain carries TRBV28 and TRBJ1-2; 7 bases map to TRBD1. The CDR3 sequence is 17 residues long. V dropped 5 bases and J dropped 4; count of bases not matched to a gene: 16. CDR1 is MDHEN and CDR2 is SYDVKM in the germline V gene. This chain's CDR3 is CASSETGAARRVYGYTF. The CDR3 DNA sequence: TGTGCCAGCAGTGAAACAGGGGCCGCCCGGAGGGTCTATGGCTACACCTTC.

The chain joins TRBV5-1 to TRBJ1-2; 9 bases are a match to TRBD1. The germline CDR1 and CDR2 sequences are SGHRS and YFSETQ. There are 16 residues in the CDR3. Losses at the gene ends were 4 bases for V and 8 bases for J; bases not matched to a gene: 15. CDR3 DNA sequence: TGCGCCAGCAGCCCCCTGACAGCACAGGGGGCGCAAGGCTACACCTTC. This translates into CASSPLTAQGAQGYTF.

The V gene is TRBV7-9, the J gene TRBJ1-5, with D hard to call. V lost 5 bases, J lost 7 bases, and 12 bases lay in between. Per the germline V gene, CDR1 is SEHNR and CDR2 is FQNEAQ (reference sequence). This CDR3 region has 13 residues. The CDR3 nucleotides are TGTGCCAGCAGCCCCATGGGAGGCCAGCCCCAGCATTTT. It translates to CASSPMGGQPQHF.

This chain links TRBV19 with TRBJ1-4; the D gene is possibly TRBD1 (6 bases). Deletions cut 6 bases from V and 5 bases from J, with 13 bases between. The CDR3 consists of 14 residues. Germline V gives CDR1 LNHDA, CDR2 SQIVND (reference sequence). The CDR3 reads CASSLTGANEKLFF. CDR3 nucleotide sequence: TGTGCCAGTAGCCTGACAGGAGCAAATGAAAAACTGTTTTTT. Supplemented by reference TRBV19 and TRBJ1-4, the full variable domain reads DGGITQSPKYLFRKEGQNVTLSCEQNLNHDAMYWYRQDPGQGLRLIYYSQIVNDFQKGDIAEGYSVSREKKESFPLTVTSAQKNPTAFYLCASSLTGANEKLFFGSGTQLSVL.

The genes are TRBV15 and TRBJ2-3; no firm D call. CDR1 and CDR2 from the germline V gene are LNHNV and YYDKDF (reference sequence). With 6 bases removed from V and 1 base from J, the gap between germline ends came to 17 bases. CDR3 length: 16 amino acids. CDR3 region: CATSKQLLVGTDTQYF. DNA of the CDR3: TGTGCCACCAGTAAACAGCTCCTTGTCGGCACAGATACGCAGTATTTT.

CDR3 coding DNA: TGCGCCAGCAGCTTGGACGGACTAGCGGGAGTTCGCACAGATACGCAGTATTTT. Translating it yields CASSLDGLAGVRTDTQYF. The V gene is TRBV5-1, the J gene TRBJ2-3; 13 nucleotides match TRBD2. This CDR3 spans 18 amino acids. Germline CDR1 SGHRS, CDR2 YFSETQ. With 0 bases clipped from V and 1 base from J, the junction kept 5 bases outside the gene matches.

In the case of this clone: At one boundary the junction diverges from the germline segment, which might be a read error. The CDR3 spells CASSLGAGTELRHF. CDR3 bases: TGTGCCAGCAGCTTGGGGGCCGGGACAGAGCTCCGTCACTTC. The chain recombines TRBV7-9 with TRBJ2-7, with TRBD1 matching over 7 bases. Per the germline V gene, CDR1 is SEHNR and CDR2 is FQNEAQ (reference sequence). This CDR3 is built from 14 residues.

This clone was counted only a few times. This sample also contains other DNA sequences that code for the same CDR3. The rearrangement links TRBV6-5 to TRBJ1-5; TRBD1 aligns across 10 bases. The CDR3 runs 14 residues. Losses at the gene ends were 6 bases for V and 4 bases for J; bases not matched to a gene: 3. Germline values: CDR1 MNHEY, CDR2 SVGAGI. Here the CDR3 DNA reads TGTGCCAGCAGGAAGGGACAGGGGAATCAGCCCCAGCATTTT. Amino acid sequence: CASRKGQGNQPQHF.